This T cell receptor (beta chain) stems from a study of blood T cells in healthy people across ages. The authors ran a second PCR of about 7 to 12 cycles using a sample-barcoded 5' primer and a J-beta primer mix. Each CDR3 protein gets one entry after TCRdb re-called the 5' RACE reads with MiXCR. The sample holds hundreds of thousands of distinct CDR3 sequences, approximately 60% seen once. A minimum of 7 million PBMCs was isolated per sample. The CDR3 is 13 residues long. Germline V CDR1 and CDR2: SQVTM, ANQGSEA. Trimming cost V 4 bases and J 0 bases, with 6 bases left between them. The study, taken as a whole, reports: Percentage of naive T cells showed a strong correlation with TCR beta diversity.

As for this clonotype: Its antigen is unidentified.

The sample taken for sequencing was blood. The clonotype comes from a man aged 35 to 55 in good health. The rearrangement links TRBV29-1 to TRBJ2-2; possible D gene TRBD1, 5 bases. This chain's CDR3 is CSVGQPNTGELFF. In DNA, the CDR3 is TGCAGCGTTGGACAGCCGAACACCGGGGAGCTGTTTTTT.